This T cell receptor beta chain was recovered during a study of cytomegalovirus exposure and HLA in healthy donors. Points on this clone: Its antigen is not known.

Trimming stripped 4 bases from V and 0 bases from J, with 14 bases between. Germline V gene lookup returns CDR1 SGHRS and CDR2 YFSETQ. The CDR3 is 15 amino acids. This PCR relied on a set of 60 Vbeta primers and 13 Jbeta primers. Method: immunoSEQ multiplex PCR; TCRdb's copy keeps in-frame clones and lacks some. The data contain around 150,000 clones, 80% to 85% of them singletons. Study results and caveats: The study carried out a later analysis of TCR beta sequences. It associated 15,000 to 20,000 of them with specific HLA alleles at a false discovery rate of 0.05. Earlier analysis yielded a pattern in which most TCR beta V segments were productive about 90% or about 30% of the time. Some V segments, TRBV6-2 and TRBV6-3 among them, were indistinguishable and were therefore excluded. There were 150 or so TCR beta chains listed as cytomegalovirus-associated.

The sequenced material came from PBMCs. This receptor was obtained from a human donor in good health. The gene calls are TRBV5-1 and TRBJ2-7; possible D gene TRBD2, 7 bases. The CDR3 reads CASSPQGGYSYEQYF. The CDR3 region has the DNA TGCGCCAGCAGCCCACAGGGAGGGTACTCCTACGAGCAGTACTTC.